A single sample is the source of the 24 T cell receptor beta chains below, sequenced in a study of blood T cell repertoires in COVID-19. Some clones are missing from TCRdb's copy, which holds only in-frame ones; the method was immunoSEQ multiplex PCR. The sample contains 290,000 or so clones, 75% to 95% of which appear only once. The source material was PBMCs or T cells enriched from blood (not recorded which). These receptors originate from a woman aged 30 to 39 who had recovered from COVID-19.

J is TRBJ2-1 and V is TRBV19; TRBD2 matches 9 bases. The germline V gene encodes CDR1 LNHDA and CDR2 SQIVND (reference sequence). The CDR3 runs to 15 residues. After removal of 7 bases from V and 4 bases from J, the junction contained 8 bases not matched to a gene. In DNA, the CDR3 is TGTGCCAGTACTGAATACGCGGGAGGGTACAATGAGCAGTTCTTC. The encoded protein is CASTEYAGGYNEQFF.

This chain joins TRBV27 and TRBJ2-7; 9 bases fit TRBD2. Trimming removed 1 base from V and 2 bases from J; junction bases left unmatched: 9. CDR3 length equals 17 residues. The germline gives CDR1 MNHEY, CDR2 SMNVEV (reference sequence). The CDR3: CASSLWVGGRAAYEQYF. The CDR3 DNA follows: TGTGCCAGCAGTTTATGGGTAGGCGGGAGGGCCGCCTACGAGCAGTACTTC.

This clone was observed many times. The genes are TRBV20-1 and TRBJ2-3; D uncertain. The CDR3 consists of 12 residues. The V and J ends lost 5 bases and 2 bases respectively, with 8 bases between them. CDR1 and CDR2 from the germline V gene are DFQATT and SNEGSKA (reference sequence). CDR3 coding DNA: TGCAGTGCTCGTGACTTCACAGATACGCAGTATTTT. Encoded protein: CSARDFTDTQYF.

The chain couples TRBV7-2 to TRBJ1-6, with 7 bases matching TRBD1. This CDR3 spans 18 amino acids. Germline V gene data show CDR1 as SGHTA and CDR2 as FQGNSA. V shed 2 bases, J shed 9 bases, and the junction held 16 bases outside the gene matches. The CDR3 region is CASSLSGQVGTLGSPLHF. CDR3 nucleotide sequence: TGTGCCAGCAGCTTATCAGGACAGGTGGGAACCTTAGGTTCACCCCTCCACTTT. Full variable domain (remainder filled in from reference TRBV7-2 and TRBJ1-6): GAGVSQSPSNKVTEKGKDVELRCDPISGHTALYWYRQSLGQGLEFLIYFQGNSAPDKSGLPSDRFSAERTGGSVSTLTIQRTQQEDSAVYLCASSLSGQVGTLGSPLHFGNGTRLTVT.

This sequence joins TRBV3-1 (or the pseudogene TRBV3-2) and TRBJ2-3, with 9 bases fitting TRBD2. This CDR3 spans 17 amino acids. Germline loops: CDR1 LGHDT, CDR2 YNNKEL (reference sequence). V shed 4 bases, J shed 2 bases, and the junction held 10 bases outside the gene matches. The CDR3 region is CASSRFVAGGPTDTQYF. CDR3 DNA sequence: TGTGCCAGCAGCCGCTTTGTCGCGGGAGGGCCCACAGATACGCAGTATTTT.

The chain has TRBV6-5 and TRBJ1-6, with no clear D. This CDR3 contains 15 residues. Trimming stripped 5 bases from V and 6 bases from J, with 14 bases between. From germline, CDR1 is MNHEY and CDR2 SVGAGI. The CDR3 sequence: CASSKREGSNSPLHF. The CDR3 nucleotides read TGTGCCAGCAGTAAGAGGGAGGGTAGTAATTCACCCCTCCACTTT.

V and J are TRBV4-1 and TRBJ2-1; unclear D gene. CDR1 is MGHRA and CDR2 is YSYEKL in the germline V gene. V lost 0 bases and J 5 bases, leaving 23 bases between the germline ends. The CDR3 is 19 amino acids. In DNA form, the CDR3 reads TGCGCCAGCAGCCAAGACTTAACTCTAGTGTCGGTACGGGACAATGAGCAGTTCTTC. It translates to CASSQDLTLVSVRDNEQFF.

The V and J genes are TRBV6-5 and TRBJ2-1; perhaps TRBD2 as D (6 bases). With 6 bases removed from V and 9 bases from J, the gap between germline ends came to 21 bases. The CDR3 runs 15 residues. Germline V CDR1 and CDR2: MNHEY, SVGAGI. As DNA, the CDR3 is TGTGCCAGCAGGCAATCGGGAGAGAGCCGGGGTGAGCAGTTCTTC. Its translation: CASRQSGESRGEQFF.

V gene TRBV11-2 combines with J gene TRBJ2-7, with 10 bases matching TRBD2. V trimming: 6 bases; J trimming: 4 bases; junction bases outside the gene matches: 9. The CDR3 totals 15 residues. Germline V gene data show CDR1 as SGHAT and CDR2 as FQNNGV. The CDR3 sequence: CASSSAGGKRYEQYF. DNA of the CDR3: TGTGCCAGCAGTTCAGCGGGAGGGAAAAGATACGAGCAGTACTTC.

The rearrangement joins TRBV19 to TRBJ1-2, with D possibly matching TRBD1 (5 bases). This CDR3 is 14 amino acids long. V lost 6 bases, J lost 0 bases, and 11 bases lay in between. Germline CDR1 and CDR2: LNHDA and SQIVND (reference sequence). The CDR3 bases are TGTGCCAGTAGGCGGGACGGATCTAACTATGGCTACACCTTC. As protein: CASRRDGSNYGYTF.

The chain couples TRBV6-5 to TRBJ1-2; D is unclear. This CDR3 contains 14 residues. CDR1 is MNHEY, CDR2 SVGAGI, per germline. The V end lost 6 bases, the J end lost 4 bases, and 15 bases lay between the germline ends. The CDR3 here is CASRDPGLLYGYTF. The CDR3 DNA reads as TGTGCCAGCAGGGACCCGGGGTTACTCTATGGCTACACCTTC.

V is TRBV19 and J is TRBJ2-3; the D gene is possibly TRBD1 (6 bases). CDR1 is LNHDA and CDR2 is SQIVND in the germline V gene (reference sequence). This CDR3 region has 14 residues. V lost 9 bases and J lost 6, with 19 bases in between. CDR3 amino acids: CASPRQVPPDTQYF. The CDR3, as DNA: TGTGCCAGCCCTAGACAGGTTCCACCGGATACGCAGTATTTT.

The rearrangement joins TRBV28 to TRBJ2-2; possible D gene TRBD1, 5 bases. The CDR3 covers 15 residues. V lost 6 bases and J 5 bases, leaving 16 bases between the germline ends. Germline values: CDR1 MDHEN, CDR2 SYDVKM. The CDR3 loop is CASSPGPLVTGELFF. CDR3 coding DNA: TGTGCCAGCAGCCCAGGGCCCCTAGTAACCGGGGAGCTGTTTTTT.

This clone was detected once. V and J are TRBV6-1 and TRBJ2-5; TRBD2 aligns across 13 bases. V was pared by 1 base and J by 4 bases, with 21 bases of the junction left unmatched. The CDR3 length is 22 residues. Per germline, CDR1 MNHNS and CDR2 SASEGT. The chain's CDR3 is CASSEDLNFMTSGRMARETQYF. The CDR3 DNA is TGTGCCAGCAGTGAAGATCTAAATTTTATGACTAGCGGGAGGATGGCCAGAGAGACCCAGTACTTC.

This chain joins TRBV18 and TRBJ1-5; 7 bases line up with TRBD1. The CDR3 is 16 amino acids. J was trimmed by 0 bases and V by 3 bases; bases with no gene match: 5. From germline, CDR1 is KGHSH and CDR2 LQKENI. Written as DNA, the CDR3 is TGTGCCAGCTCACCGACAGGGAGTAGTAGCAATCAGCCCCAGCATTTT. It specifies CASSPTGSSSNQPQHF.

This chain links TRBV19 with TRBJ1-1; possible D gene TRBD1, 6 bases. CDR3 length: 14 amino acids. Germline CDR1 reads LNHDA; CDR2 reads SQIVND (reference sequence). V was pared by 4 bases and J by 5 bases, with 14 bases between. The DNA of the CDR3 is TGTGCCAGTAGTACGTTCTCCAGGGGTACTGAAGCTTTCTTT. Protein: CASSTFSRGTEAFF.

The chain has TRBV28 and TRBJ1-2, with 7 bases fitting TRBD1. From germline, CDR1 is MDHEN and CDR2 SYDVKM. The ends lost 3 bases at V and 6 bases at J; junction bases unmatched: 7. This CDR3 comprises 14 residues. The CDR3 loop is CASSLSRTGHGYTF. The CDR3 DNA is TGTGCCAGCAGTTTGTCACGGACAGGTCATGGCTACACCTTC.

This chain links TRBV6-5 with TRBJ1-5; 9 bases map to TRBD1. This CDR3 is built from 14 residues. In germline, CDR1 is MNHEY, CDR2 SVGAGI. Germline trimming cut 6 bases from V and 7 bases from J; bases unmatched to any gene: 7. The chain's CDR3 is CASSPGTGIQPQHF. CDR3 nucleotide sequence: TGTGCCAGCAGCCCCGGGACAGGGATACAGCCCCAGCATTTT.

The chain uses TRBV6-5 and TRBJ1-5; D is undetermined. Germline V gene data show CDR1 as MNHEY and CDR2 as SVGAGI. The V end was cut by 2 bases, the J end by 2 bases, with 10 bases between. This CDR3 is 15 amino acids long. CDR3 region: CASSYTPGGNQPQHF. The DNA of the CDR3 is TGTGCCAGCAGTTACACCCCCGGGGGCAATCAGCCCCAGCATTTT.

This chain links TRBV28 with TRBJ2-6; 7 nucleotides line up with TRBD2. The CDR3 is 20 amino acids. The germline CDR1 and CDR2 sequences are MDHEN and SYDVKM. Trimming at V came to 6 bases and at J to 0 bases, leaving 17 bases not matched to a gene. For the CDR3, the DNA is TGTGCCAGCAGAGCTCCTTTAGGCGGGAGATCCCTCTCTGGGGCCAACGTCCTGACTTTC. As protein: CASRAPLGGRSLSGANVLTF.

J is TRBJ2-1 and V is TRBV29-1; 7 bases are a match to TRBD1. Germline V gene data show CDR1 as SQVTM and CDR2 as ANQGSEA. This CDR3 spans 15 amino acids. J gave up 5 bases and V 0 bases, and 7 bases lay outside the gene matches. This CDR3 is CSVEDGRGSDNEQFF. As DNA, the CDR3 is TGCAGCGTTGAAGATGGCAGGGGGTCGGACAATGAGCAGTTCTTC.

The V gene is TRBV29-1, the J gene TRBJ1-2; the match to TRBD1 covers 9 bases. In germline, CDR1 is SQVTM, CDR2 ANQGSEA. V dropped 7 bases and J dropped 7; count of bases not matched to a gene: 7. The CDR3 runs to 12 residues. This chain's CDR3 is CSGRTGVGGYTF. Here the CDR3 DNA reads TGCAGCGGACGGACAGGGGTCGGTGGCTACACCTTC.

CDR3 protein: CASSQGSGSLNDEQYF. CDR3 sequence (DNA): TGTGCCAGCAGCCAAGGTTCAGGGTCCCTCAATGACGAGCAGTACTTC. The rearrangement uses TRBV3-1 (or the pseudogene TRBV3-2) and TRBJ2-7, with D possibly matching TRBD1 (5 bases). The CDR3 runs 16 residues. Trimming took 1 base from V and 5 from J, leaving 18 bases between them. Germline CDR1 reads LGHDT; CDR2 reads YNNKEL (reference sequence).

This clone has only one observation. V gene TRBV27 combines with J gene TRBJ2-1; TRBD2 agrees at 7 bases. The CDR3 consists of 14 residues. After removal of 6 bases from V and 2 bases from J, the junction contained 4 bases not matched to a gene. Per germline, CDR1 MNHEY and CDR2 SMNVEV (reference sequence). DNA of the CDR3: TGTGCCAGCAGCTCCGGGACTACCTACAATGAGCAGTTCTTC. Translated, it gives CASSSGTTYNEQFF.